The source of this T cell receptor (beta chain) is a study of cytomegalovirus exposure and HLA in healthy donors (dated by TCRdb to about 2017). At the level of the whole study: In an earlier analysis of under 600 of the donors, about 270 Gb of sequence data and 117 million unique TCR beta sequences from 180 million or so T cells were reported. To study patterns of TCR occurrence, a later analysis re-analyzed previously published TCR beta repertoires from under 750 donors and added high-resolution HLA genotyping. A later genetic analysis took genome-wide SNP genotypes for about three fifths of the 666 donors and used that subset as a discovery cohort. The study used immunosequencing to profile the T cell repertoires of several hundred subjects and linked those repertoires to cytomegalovirus serostatus. Class I and class II HLA loci were covered by the typing at four-digit resolution. An earlier analysis of around 640 of the donors used high-throughput TCR beta sequencing to judge whether each TCR beta V gene segment behaved as functional or pseudogenic. An early release covering just under 650 HLA-typed donors comprised roughly 300 gigabases of sequencing data and around 85 million unique TCR sequences. The number of donors typed differed by locus, with roughly 620-640 for A, B, C, DRB1 and DQB1, roughly 550 for DQA1, nearly 610 for DPA1, and 400 to 490 for DPB1. Along with the roughly 610-subject first cohort, a separate validation cohort of around 120 different subjects was used. The genetic ancestry cluster associated with self-reported Caucasian donors included 81% of the approximately 410 genotyped donors. Because of strong linkage in the cohort, roughly five DR-DQ haplotypes were treated as single units for association and clustering. The study combined high-throughput TCR immunosequencing, statistical association of individual TCRs with disease status, and machine learning to predict cytomegalovirus infection status. In the later analysis, no new phenotypic data were used to find candidate immune exposures; instead, reliance was placed on TCR beta sequences and their occurrence across donors. Donor age, sex, ethnicity and CMV serostatus were collected together with the repertoire data. Across around 400 genotyped donors of the cohort, an average of about 240,000 unique TCR beta nucleotide sequences per donor were sequenced, and 15% to 20% of those sequences were non-productive. The study aimed to test whether signatures of past pathogen exposure could be identified by cataloging public T cell receptors. All discovery cohort repertoires had been generated using a single sequencing platform.

This clone was seen only a few times. Its cognate antigen has yet to be identified. Nothing much larger sits one base from this clone, and base qualities are not available. Libraries were built with the immunoSEQ multiplex PCR assay. For the multiplex PCR, a mixture combining 60 forward primers for TCR Vbeta segments and 13 reverse primers for TCR Jbeta segments was used. Amplification of the CDR3 region of rearranged TCR beta genes was performed with a multiplex PCR assay on genomic DNA. The amplified TCR beta libraries were sequenced on the Illumina HiSeq System as 87-base-pair reads. The original methods were these. Across the roughly 640 repertoires, a later analysis counted tens of millions of unique TCR beta chains, approximately 12 million of which were shared by at least two donors. To remove PCR and sequencing errors, raw reads were error-corrected and collapsed into unique sequences using a nearest-neighbor algorithm that merged closely related sequences. Alignment of CDR3 sequences to IMGT reference sequences was used to assign V, D and J gene segments. For a sequence to be retained, a match of at least six nucleotides was required to both a V gene segment and a J gene segment. Rearrangements were classified as productive when the CDR3 lacked stop codons and remained in frame with V and J, and all other rearrangements were classified as non-productive. Following IMGT convention, CDR3 was defined as the stretch from the second conserved V-encoded cysteine up to the conserved J-encoded phenylalanine. In an earlier analysis of some 550 of the donors, sequences lacking an unambiguous match to a single V gene segment were excluded. An earlier analysis of 587 of the donors called V segments functional above 56.7% productive rearrangements and segregating when the between-donor standard deviation exceeded 5%. To diagnose cytomegalovirus status from the catalog of TCR beta chain sequences, a statistical classification framework was built. V and J gene assignment, in a later analysis, came from comparing TCR nucleotide sequences with IMGT/GENE-DB human TR gene sequences. A later analysis assigned CDR3 sequences and most-parsimonious VDJ recombination scenarios with the TCRdist pipeline. In a later analysis, each TCR beta chain was defined by its CDR3 amino acid sequence together with its V-gene family, and reads lacking a unique V-gene family were excluded. As a way to deal with suspected cross-contamination and a sequencing artifact, a later analysis dropped 500 to 700 nucleotide sequences that were highly shared and had low generation probability. In a later analysis, a clonal expansion index was calculated for each public chain from normalized within-repertoire ranks of inferred template counts. In a later analysis, generation probabilities were computed with a VDJ recombination model fitted to out-of-frame rearrangements, and the resulting probabilities were checked against IGoR. Hypergeometric tests were used in a later analysis to score TCR-TCR, TCR-HLA and TCR-CMV co-occurrence, with a repertoire-size bias correction applied to the TCR pairs. To estimate false discovery rates, a later analysis permuted the HLA or CMV assignments 20 times. In a later analysis, co-occurring TCRs were grouped using DBSCAN, and TCRdist sequence similarity was added for clustering within HLA-allele-positive subsets. Co-occurrence clustering excluded repertoires with fewer than 30,000 or more than 120,000 public chains, plus five with anomalous nucleotide sharing. TCRdb mirrors the immuneACCESS table, restricted to in-frame sequences. Some clones are absent from its copies; in checked studies, under half trace to an unresolved V gene, and the reason for the others is unknown. V and J calls and clone size are those listed in that table; D and trimming were worked out from the DNA. Present in this sample are around 190,000 clones, about 80% of which were seen just once. The ten largest clonotypes hold roughly 3% of the sample.

The cohort consisted of some 730 healthy bone marrow donors. At the time of sampling, all cohort members were nominally healthy, though unrecorded immune exposures were likely present. The donor was CMV seronegative and was included in the group of hundreds of seronegative cohort members. Each donor provided a peripheral blood sample, and peripheral blood mononuclear cells were used for TCR beta sequencing. The Qiagen DNeasy Blood Extraction Kit was used to extract genomic DNA from the blood cell samples. V loses 4 bases of germline sequence and J loses 3 bases, and the interval between the two ends is 21 bases. CDR1 SGHRS and CDR2 YFSETQ were looked up in the germline V gene. Its CDR3 holds 17 amino acids, cysteine through phenylalanine. The read is trimmed to its CDR3 DNA, 51 bases read in frame from base 1. Results the study describes overall, beyond this receptor: A later analysis found that TCR association rates varied across HLA loci, with DRB1 alleles showing the most associated TCRs and HLA-C alleles the fewest. CMV serostatus was the only immune exposure information available for the cohort. The sequencing pipeline was judged likely to have produced a cluster of highly shared sequence variants as a technical artifact. A further reported finding was that TCR beta sequences accurately predicted the HLA-A and HLA-B alleles for most subjects in the first cohort. Because counts were too low, under 20 rarely observed V segments, including chromosome 9 orphons, were left out of the earlier analysis of approximately 580 of the donors. Compared with the roughly 670-donor mean, donors in an Asian-associated ancestry cluster had fewer N-insertions in productive TCRs, according to a later genetic analysis. Roughly uniform sequencing depth across donors was assumed in presence/absence analyses, although this assumption may not hold. When HLA alleles, especially DR and DQ, strongly co-occurred, attributing TCR associations to individual alleles was difficult. A later analysis found that most CMV-associated TCR beta chains appeared HLA-restricted, with HLA associations seemingly driven largely by CMV exposure. A later analysis found that HLA-associated TCR beta chains were more clonally expanded and had lower generation probabilities than equally common non-associated chains. Broadly in line with IMGT annotations, most TCR beta V segments showed up in productive rearrangements about 87% or about 30% of the time in an earlier analysis of several hundred of the donors. V-gene and J-gene trimming of TCR beta chains was associated with a missense DCLRE1C variant in a later genetic analysis, and the association was replicated in an independent cohort. The classifier was reported to diagnose cytomegalovirus status with high specificity and sensitivity in both the original cohort and the validation cohort. A later analysis reported that several top co-occurrence clusters appeared linked to parvovirus B19, influenza, CMV and Epstein-Barr virus. According to the authors, the approach could potentially be generalized to other disease states and immunological phenotypes. This cohort had only TCR beta chains sequenced, and the lack of alpha or paired-chain data limited which features could be detected. At a false discovery rate of 0.05, a later analysis linked about 16,000 TCR beta sequences to specific HLA alleles. The study gave a list of 150 to 200 TCR beta chains associated with cytomegalovirus. Some IMGT-functional V segments, including TRBV6-2 and TRBV6-3, could not be distinguished by the 87-base-pair reads and were therefore excluded. Most TCR sequences were observed very rarely across donors, whereas some public TCRs were present in many individuals. HLA typing was unavailable for some donors at each locus, so association tests used only the typed subset. In vitro tests confirmed that a few of the cytomegalovirus-associated TCR beta chains recognize cytomegalovirus antigens. Correlated functional status among segregating V segments might reflect linkage disequilibrium, but an unknown experimental factor could not be ruled out.

The receptor was derived from a woman aged 30 to 39 in good health and CMV-seronegative. The V and J genes are TRBV5-1 and TRBJ2-3; the best D guess is TRBD1, with 6 bases matching. The sequenced sample was PBMCs. The CDR3 protein is CASSPRVHGGRTDTQYF. The sequence in DNA is TGCGCCAGCAGCCCCCGAGTTCATGGGGGCCGGACAGATACGCAGTATTTT.